This TCR beta chain was sequenced in a study of blood T cells in healthy people across ages. On this clonotype: What it binds is not known.

There are 14 residues in the CDR3. Whole-study results and caveats: Strong correlation was found linking TCR beta diversity to naive T cell percentage. Fewer expanded clones and more diversity marked long-lived versus aged donors.

Using a J-beta primer mix together with a sample-barcoded 5' primer, a second PCR was run for 7 to 11 cycles. Each cDNA molecule was tagged by a template-switch adaptor with 12 random nucleotides. Sequencing recovered at least 3 million CDR3-containing paired-end reads from each sample. One entry per CDR3 protein, called by TCRdb with MiXCR from the 5' RACE reads. The table records around 2 million distinct CDR3 sequences, roughly two fifths of them present only once. The sequence came from a human donor in good health. Material: blood. V usage is TRBV12-3 or TRBV12-4 and J usage is TRBJ2-4; 7 nucleotides match TRBD1. The J call may be wrong; the DNA end is better matched by TRBJ2-7. The CDR3 reads CASSYDREYTEQYF. CDR3 sequence (DNA): TGTGCCAGCAGTTACGACAGGGAGTATACCGAGCAGTACTTC.